A single sample gave rise to the 25 T cell receptor beta chains below, sequenced in a study of T-cell reconstitution after alpha-beta-depleted transplantation in children. The TCRbeta library incorporated unique molecular identifiers. TCRdb re-called the PCR reads through MiXCR, storing one row per CDR3 protein. The sample holds hundreds of thousands of distinct CDR3 sequences, 16% seen once. The input for sequencing was PBMCs from the stem cell graft donor, taken from the stem cell graft. These receptors all stem from a human donor who donated a stem cell graft to a child with acute myeloid leukemia.

The chain is built from TRBV11-2 and TRBJ2-2; weak D call: TRBD2 (6 bases). This CDR3 has 18 amino acids. Germline CDR1 and CDR2: SGHAT and FQNNGV. V shed 3 bases and J shed 0 bases, with 17 bases lying between them. Here the CDR3 DNA reads TGTGCCAGCAGCTTCACGCCGAGGCGGGATCCGAACACCGGGGAGCTGTTTTTT. It codes for CASSFTPRRDPNTGELFF.

This clonotype was detected only a few times. V and J are TRBV4-2 and TRBJ1-2, with 9 bases lining up with TRBD1. V trimming: 6 bases; J trimming: 6 bases; junction bases outside the gene matches: 26. The CDR3 is 20 amino acids. Germline CDR1 is LGHNA and CDR2 is YNFKEQ. DNA of the CDR3: TGTGCCAGCAGTCCCTCCGACTCTCCGGGACAGGGTCAACTTTTCCATGGCTACACCTTC. Translating gives CASSPSDSPGQGQLFHGYTF.

This clonotype was recorded at least ten times. The V and J genes are TRBV10-3 and TRBJ2-3; D is uncertain. Between the trimmed V and J ends, which lost 0 bases and 3 bases, there was a span of 7 bases. This CDR3 is built from 14 residues. Germline assignment: CDR1 ENHRY and CDR2 SYGVKD. The CDR3 sequence is CAISESGKTDTQYF. In DNA form, the CDR3 reads TGTGCCATCAGTGAGTCTGGTAAGACAGATACGCAGTATTTT.

This clonotype has at least ten counts. This chain connects TRBV6-2 or TRBV6-3 to TRBJ1-1; D is unresolved. The V end was cut by 8 bases, the J end by 4 bases, with 11 bases between. Germline V gene lookup returns CDR1 MNHEY and CDR2 SVGEGT. The CDR3 runs 12 residues. The CDR3, as DNA: TGTGCCAGCTCAGCTTTCCCCACTGAAGCTTTCTTT. Translation: CASSAFPTEAFF.

This clonotype was seen only once. V gene TRBV12-5 combines with J gene TRBJ2-1; maybe TRBD2 (5 bases). Between the trimmed V and J ends, which lost 0 bases and 7 bases, there was a span of 13 bases. This CDR3 has 15 amino acids. From germline, CDR1 is LGHNT and CDR2 FRNRAP. The CDR3 loop reads CASGLVFSEANEQFF. The CDR3 bases are TGTGCTAGTGGTTTGGTATTTTCGGAGGCAAATGAGCAGTTCTTC. The variable domain in full, completed from reference TRBV12-5 and TRBJ2-1, reads DARVTQTPRHKVTEMGQEVTMRCQPILGHNTVFWYRQTMMQGLELLAYFRNRAPLDDSGMPKDRFSAEMPDATLATLKIQPSEPRDSAVYFCASGLVFSEANEQFFGPGTRLTVL.

This clonotype was observed many times. The chain uses TRBV20-1 and TRBJ1-1; D is perhaps TRBD1 (5 bases). This CDR3 region has 12 residues. The V gene's germline CDR1 is DFQATT and CDR2 SNEGSKA (reference sequence). CDR3 protein: CRRGFENTEAFF. The CDR3 nucleotides are TGCAGGAGGGGTTTTGAGAACACTGAAGCTTTCTTT.

This clonotype was picked up many times. The gene calls are TRBV20-1 and TRBJ1-1; 8 bases match TRBD1. The V and J ends lost 0 bases and 1 base, in that order; junction bases with no gene match: 10. The CDR3 runs to 17 residues. The germline gives CDR1 DFQATT, CDR2 SNEGSKA (reference sequence). The CDR3 bases are TGCAGTGCTAGAGATCTGGGGCAGGGGGCATGGAACACTGAAGCTTTCTTT. This sequence encodes CSARDLGQGAWNTEAFF.

This clonotype has ten or more counts. The rearrangement joins TRBV10-3 to TRBJ2-7; D is ambiguous. CDR1 is ENHRY, CDR2 SYGVKD, per germline. This CDR3 is 13 amino acids long. V was cut by 2 bases and J by 1 base, with 6 bases left in between. The CDR3 DNA follows: TGTGCCATCAGTGAGGCACCTTCCTACGAGCAGTACTTC. Its protein product is CAISEAPSYEQYF.

This clonotype was recorded at least ten times. The chain carries TRBV12-3 or TRBV12-4 and TRBJ2-2; no firm D call. V was pared by 5 bases and J by 5 bases, with 9 bases between. The CDR3 spans 13 residues. CDR3 DNA sequence: TGTGCCAGCAGTAGACTGGTGACCGGGGAGCTGTTTTTT. It is translated as CASSRLVTGELFF.

J is TRBJ2-4 and V is TRBV12-3 or TRBV12-4, with a tentative D call TRBD2 (5 bases). The CDR3 is 16 amino acids. V lost 0 bases to trimming and J lost 6 bases, with 15 bases between them. CDR3 protein: CASSLAGGPVGNIQYF. The CDR3 DNA sequence: TGTGCCAGCAGTTTAGCGGGCGGGCCCGTCGGAAACATTCAGTACTTC.

The chain employs TRBV7-9 and TRBJ1-1; D unresolved. The V and J ends lost 3 bases and 3 bases respectively, with 11 bases between them. Germline CDR1 reads SEHNR; CDR2 reads FQNEAQ (reference sequence). The CDR3 runs to 14 residues. CDR3 protein: CASSLQAGYTEAFF. CDR3 bases: TGTGCCAGCAGCTTGCAAGCGGGTTACACTGAAGCTTTCTTT.

The chain carries TRBV6-1 and TRBJ1-6, with 9 bases fitting TRBD1. J gave up 9 bases and V 5 bases, and 8 bases lay outside the gene matches. The V gene's germline CDR1 is MNHNS and CDR2 SASEGT. This CDR3 is built from 15 residues. The CDR3 coding sequence is TGTGCCAGCAGTAGGACAGGGGCGACTACTTCACCCCTCCACTTT. This translates into CASSRTGATTSPLHF.

This clonotype was observed many times. V gene TRBV12-3 or TRBV12-4 combines with J gene TRBJ2-1; 8 nucleotides match TRBD2. The length of the CDR3 is 15 residues. V dropped 7 bases and J dropped 0; count of bases not matched to a gene: 5. The CDR3 loop is CASTPGGDSYNEQFF. The DNA for the CDR3 is TGTGCCAGCACCCCCGGGGGGGACTCCTACAATGAGCAGTTCTTC.

The table lists this clonotype with many counts. The chain joins TRBV29-1 to TRBJ2-2; no firm D call. Germline assignment: CDR1 SQVTM and CDR2 ANQGSEA. The CDR3 has 13 residues. V was trimmed by 1 base and J by 1 base, leaving 4 bases between them. CDR3 residues: CSVEVRNTGELFF. The DNA of the CDR3 is TGCAGCGTTGAAGTTAGGAACACCGGGGAGCTGTTTTTT.

The rearrangement links TRBV30 to TRBJ2-7; maybe TRBD1 (5 bases). Per germline, CDR1 GTSNPN and CDR2 SVGIG (reference sequence). The ends were cut back, 0 bases at V and 5 bases at J, with 14 bases in the middle. CDR3 length: 14 amino acids. DNA for the CDR3: TGTGCCTGGAGTGTCGGCCAGGGCACCCACGAGCAGTACTTC. Its translation is CAWSVGQGTHEQYF.

This clonotype was seen at least ten times. This CDR3 is CSVESPGNTEAFF. The CDR3 DNA is TGCAGCGTTGAGAGTCCAGGGAACACTGAAGCTTTCTTT. The chain combines TRBV29-1 with TRBJ1-1, with unresolved D. V lost 3 bases and J 1 base, leaving 9 bases between the germline ends. Germline V gene data show CDR1 as SQVTM and CDR2 as ANQGSEA. The CDR3 is made up of 13 amino acids.

This chain's CDR3 is CASSLFSLRNSPLHF. DNA for the CDR3: TGTGCCAGCAGTTTATTTTCCTTGAGAAATTCACCCCTCCACTTT. The chain couples TRBV28 to TRBJ1-6; D remains ambiguous. The CDR3 extends over 15 amino acids. The germline V and J ends were trimmed by 1 base and 7 bases, with 11 bases remaining between them. Germline lookup yields CDR1 MDHEN and CDR2 SYDVKM.

The V and J genes are TRBV11-2 and TRBJ2-1; D could derive from TRBD1 or TRBD2 (5 bases each). Trimming took off 0 bases at V and 8 bases at J, with 8 bases between the two ends. The CDR3 is 13 amino acids. Germline lookup yields CDR1 SGHAT and CDR2 FQNNGV. The CDR3: CASSLERGHEQFF. In DNA, the CDR3 is TGTGCCAGCAGCTTAGAGAGGGGTCATGAGCAGTTCTTC.

This clonotype was seen repeatedly, ten times or more. The chain recombines TRBV20-1 with TRBJ2-1; D is possibly TRBD1 or TRBD2 (5 bases each). This CDR3 region has 14 residues. The V end was cut by 6 bases, the J end by 8 bases, with 20 bases between. Looked up from germline, CDR1 is DFQATT and CDR2 is SNEGSKA (reference sequence). The CDR3 nucleotides read TGCAGTGCCACTAGGAACGGGGTGGGGGATGAGCAGTTCTTC. It specifies CSATRNGVGDEQFF.

The chain employs TRBV28 and TRBJ1-1; D not resolved. CDR1 and CDR2 (germline): MDHEN, SYDVKM. Deletions cut 8 bases from V and 1 base from J, with 17 bases between. The CDR3 extends over 15 amino acids. CDR3 sequence (DNA): TGTGCCAGCTCTCACACTGGACTTACGAACACTGAAGCTTTCTTT. Protein product: CASSHTGLTNTEAFF.

This clonotype occurred many times. The CDR3 region is CASSSGTGTEQYF. DNA for the CDR3: TGTGCCAGCAGCTCCGGGACAGGGACCGAGCAGTACTTC. This chain uses TRBV7-6 with TRBJ2-7; 9 bases are a match to TRBD1. Unmatched junction bases numbered 4, after V lost 4 bases and J lost 6 bases. This CDR3 comprises 13 residues. CDR1 and CDR2 (germline): SGHVS, FNYEAQ.

At least ten counts were recorded for this clonotype. The chain uses TRBV29-1 and TRBJ2-7; D is possibly TRBD1 or TRBD2 (5 bases each). Germline CDR1 SQVTM, CDR2 ANQGSEA. CDR3 length equals 12 residues. The V gene lost 8 bases and the J gene lost 1 base, with 12 bases spanning the gap. The CDR3 sequence is CSIRGDSYEQYF. The CDR3 coding sequence is TGCAGCATTAGGGGAGATTCCTACGAGCAGTACTTC.

Only a few counts were recorded for this clonotype. The gene calls are TRBV6-1 and TRBJ1-4; tentative D call: TRBD1 (5 bases). Germline CDR1 reads MNHNS; CDR2 reads SASEGT. The germline V and J ends were trimmed by 7 bases and 5 bases, with 20 bases remaining between them. This CDR3 contains 16 residues. CDR3 sequence reads: CASNFFPGTINEKLFF. The DNA for the CDR3 is TGTGCCAGCAACTTTTTTCCCGGGACCATAAATGAAAAACTGTTTTTT.

This clonotype was detected many times. The chain employs TRBV6-1 and TRBJ1-1; 11 bases match TRBD1. Germline CDR1 and CDR2: MNHNS and SASEGT. Germline trimming cut 5 bases from V and 3 bases from J; bases unmatched to any gene: 14. This CDR3 spans 18 amino acids. The CDR3 bases are TGTGCCAGCAGTCCTCCCTGGACAGGGGGCGCCGAGGACACTGAAGCTTTCTTT. Translating gives CASSPPWTGGAEDTEAFF.

This chain links TRBV7-2 with TRBJ2-4, with D possibly being TRBD1 or TRBD2 (6 bases each). The ends were cut back, 5 bases at V and 8 bases at J, with 13 bases in the middle. Germline values: CDR1 SGHTA, CDR2 FQGNSA. The CDR3 runs 13 residues. In DNA, the CDR3 is TGTGCCAGCAGCATCGGGGGCCGGGACATTCAGTACTTC. It encodes CASSIGGRDIQYF.